These 22 T cell receptor beta chains were sequenced from one sample in a study of T cell responses to AZD1222 COVID-19 vaccine. TCRdb keeps only in-frame clones here, not all; method: immunoSEQ multiplex PCR. The data show 100,000 to 150,000 clones, about 89% seen once. The sequencing here drew on peripheral blood, taken on day 0 of AZD1222 vaccination. These TCRs come from an adult in good health.

The rearrangement links TRBV18 to TRBJ2-2, with D maybe TRBD2 (5 bases). The CDR3 is made up of 11 amino acids. The germline V gene has CDR1 KGHSH and CDR2 LQKENI. V dropped 4 bases and J dropped 9 bases, with 6 bases sitting between them. The CDR3 loop reads CASSRGRELFF. In nucleotides, the CDR3 is TGTGCCAGCTCACGAGGGAGGGAGCTGTTTTTT.

The CDR3 is CASSLALTSTDTQYF. The CDR3 DNA sequence: TGTGCCAGCAGCTTAGCGCTGACTAGCACAGATACGCAGTATTTT. The rearrangement uses TRBV7-9 and TRBJ2-3; the D is unclear. Trimming took off 0 bases at V and 0 bases at J, with 7 bases between the two ends. The CDR3 length is 15 residues. Germline V gene sequence: CDR1 SEHNR, CDR2 FQNEAQ (reference sequence).

The chain uses TRBV29-1 and TRBJ1-1; the D is unclear. CDR1 and CDR2 from the germline V gene are SQVTM and ANQGSEA. V dropped 2 bases and J dropped 4 bases, with 8 bases sitting between them. This CDR3 region has 12 residues. CDR3 sequence reads: CSVEFLGTEAFF. CDR3 DNA sequence: TGCAGCGTTGAATTTTTGGGCACTGAAGCTTTCTTT.

The CDR3 region has the DNA TGTGCCAGCAGCCCACCGGGACTAGCGATGAGGAATGAGCAGTTCTTC. Protein: CASSPPGLAMRNEQFF. V is TRBV7-8 and J is TRBJ2-1; 10 bases align to TRBD2. Per the germline V gene, CDR1 is SGHVS and CDR2 is FQNEAQ. J was trimmed by 7 bases and V by 5 bases; bases with no gene match: 11. The CDR3 covers 16 residues.

The CDR3 here is CASSRPRNTIYF. The CDR3 DNA follows: TGTGCCAGCAGCCGTCCCCGAAACACCATATATTTT. The chain carries TRBV6-5 and TRBJ1-3; D uncertain. Deletions cut 6 bases from V and 5 bases from J, with 8 bases between. The length of the CDR3 is 12 residues. Germline loops: CDR1 MNHEY, CDR2 SVGAGI.

CDR3 loop: CASSYDRYSYEQYF. As DNA, the CDR3 is TGTGCCAGCAGCTATGACAGATACTCCTACGAGCAGTACTTC. The chain joins TRBV11-2 to TRBJ2-7; tentative D call: TRBD1 (5 bases). V was cut by 4 bases and J by 0 bases, with 10 bases left in between. The CDR3 has 14 amino acids. Germline V gene data show CDR1 as SGHAT and CDR2 as FQNNGV.

The chain carries TRBV6-5 and TRBJ1-2; tentative D call: TRBD1 (6 bases). The CDR3 consists of 14 residues. Germline V gives CDR1 MNHEY, CDR2 SVGAGI. V was shortened by 4 bases and J by 4 bases, with 13 bases between the two germline ends. The CDR3 region is CASSSSGGGYGYTF. In DNA, the CDR3 is TGTGCCAGCAGTTCCTCCGGGGGCGGCTATGGCTACACCTTC.

The J gene is TRBJ2-7, the V gene TRBV3-1 (or the pseudogene TRBV3-2); a possible D gene is TRBD2 (6 bases). Germline CDR1 and CDR2: LGHDT and YNNKEL (reference sequence). The CDR3 runs to 14 residues. The V and J ends lost 6 bases and 4 bases respectively, with 16 bases between them. The CDR3 loop reads CASRSPGSAYEQYF. The CDR3 DNA sequence: TGTGCCAGCAGGTCTCCCGGGAGTGCTTACGAGCAGTACTTC.

V and J are TRBV9 and TRBJ2-7; no firm D call. The CDR3 spans 14 residues. Between the trimmed V and J ends, which lost 4 bases and 0 bases, there was a span of 11 bases. The germline V gene encodes CDR1 SGDLS and CDR2 YYNGEE. This chain's CDR3 is CASSPRDSSYEQYF. CDR3 DNA sequence: TGTGCCAGCAGCCCCCGAGATAGCTCCTACGAGCAGTACTTC.

The V call is TRBV29-1, the J call TRBJ1-2; 10 bases are a match to TRBD1. CDR1 is SQVTM, CDR2 ANQGSEA, per germline. The CDR3 spans 14 residues. J gave up 4 bases and V 1 base, and 3 bases lay outside the gene matches. The CDR3 DNA reads TGCAGCGTTGAAGGGACAGGGGGTGGCTATGGCTACACCTTC. Translating it yields CSVEGTGGGYGYTF.

J is TRBJ2-5 and V is TRBV7-9; D remains ambiguous. The V end was cut by 4 bases, the J end by 4 bases, with 4 bases between. This CDR3 contains 11 residues. Germline V gene sequence: CDR1 SEHNR, CDR2 FQNEAQ (reference sequence). The CDR3 sequence is CASSYGETQYF. CDR3 DNA: TGTGCCAGCAGCTACGGAGAGACCCAGTACTTC.

The chain couples TRBV9 to TRBJ2-7; possibly TRBD1 or TRBD2 for D (5 bases each). V shed 0 bases and J shed 2 bases, with 12 bases lying between them. There are 15 residues in the CDR3. In germline, CDR1 is SGDLS, CDR2 YYNGEE. Here the CDR3 DNA reads TGTGCCAGCAGCGTAGATGGGGGACCCACCTACGAGCAGTACTTC. Protein sequence: CASSVDGGPTYEQYF.

The CDR3 spells CASSQGLAGADTQYF. DNA for the CDR3: TGTGCCAGCAGCCAAGGACTAGCGGGAGCAGATACGCAGTATTTT. The chain links TRBV3-1 (or the pseudogene TRBV3-2) to TRBJ2-3; 12 bases match TRBD2. CDR1 LGHDT and CDR2 YNNKEL come from the germline V gene (reference sequence). J lost 4 bases, V lost 1 base, and 0 bases had no gene match. The CDR3 runs to 15 residues.

This clone occurred a few times. The V and J genes are TRBV4-1 and TRBJ2-7; 7 bases line up with TRBD1. Germline loops: CDR1 MGHRA, CDR2 YSYEKL. The CDR3 is 15 amino acids. Germline trimming cut 0 bases from V and 3 bases from J; bases unmatched to any gene: 5. The DNA for the CDR3 is TGCGCCAGCAGCCAAGATAGGGGGCCCTACTACGAGCAGTACTTC. Translated, it gives CASSQDRGPYYEQYF.

This chain uses TRBV4-1 with TRBJ2-2; D perhaps matches TRBD2 (6 bases). Per the germline V gene, CDR1 is MGHRA and CDR2 is YSYEKL. The V end lost 1 base, the J end lost 4 bases, and 7 bases lay between the germline ends. The CDR3 has 14 amino acids. Written as DNA, the CDR3 is TGCGCCAGCAGCCAAGGGGAGGCCACCGGGGAGCTGTTTTTT. It translates to CASSQGEATGELFF.

Here the CDR3 reads CASSRDRGFSSSPLHF. CDR3 sequence (DNA): TGTGCCAGTAGTAGGGACAGGGGGTTCTCGTCTTCACCCCTCCACTTT. The V gene is TRBV19, the J gene TRBJ1-6, with 11 positions matching TRBD1. The V gene's germline CDR1 is LNHDA and CDR2 SQIVND (reference sequence). With V trimmed by 4 bases and J by 9 bases, 8 bases remained unmatched. CDR3 length: 16 amino acids. The whole variable domain, remainder taken from reference TRBV19 and TRBJ1-6, is DGGITQSPKYLFRKEGQNVTLSCEQNLNHDAMYWYRQDPGQGLRLIYYSQIVNDFQKGDIAEGYSVSREKKESFPLTVTSAQKNPTAFYLCASSRDRGFSSSPLHFGNGTRLTVT.

The V call is TRBV6-1, the J call TRBJ1-6; D gene unclear. Germline V gene data show CDR1 as MNHNS and CDR2 as SASEGT. V was clipped by 2 bases and J by 11 bases, with 7 bases between them. The CDR3 runs 12 residues. This CDR3 is CASSESITPLHF. CDR3 nucleotide sequence: TGTGCCAGCAGTGAATCCATAACACCCCTCCACTTT.

This clone was observed a single time. One junction end does not reproduce the germline sequence, and a read error may be involved. The chain couples TRBV5-1 to TRBJ2-7; 8 positions match TRBD1. The CDR3 extends over 13 amino acids. Germline V gene lookup returns CDR1 SGHRS and CDR2 YFSETQ. CDR3 protein: CASSHGQGQFQHF. CDR3 sequence (DNA): TGCGCCAGCAGCCATGGACAGGGCCAATTTCAGCACTTC.

The chain couples TRBV30 to TRBJ2-2; no reliable D call. This CDR3 comprises 13 residues. Germline V gene lookup returns CDR1 GTSNPN and CDR2 SVGIG (reference sequence). The ends were cut back, 2 bases at V and 5 bases at J, with 9 bases in the middle. In DNA, the CDR3 is TGTGCCTGGAGTAATGGGTTAACCGGGGAGCTGTTTTTT. Amino acids: CAWSNGLTGELFF. The full variable domain, with the rest looked up from reference TRBV30 and TRBJ2-2, is SQTIHQWPATLVQPVGSPLSLECTVEGTSNPNLYWYRQAAGRGLQLLFYSVGIGQISSEVPQNLSASRPQDRQFILSSKKLLLSDSGFYLCAWSNGLTGELFFGEGSRLTVL.

The J gene is TRBJ1-1, the V gene TRBV12-3 or TRBV12-4; D is uncertain. Between the trimmed V and J ends, which lost 5 bases and 5 bases, there was a span of 12 bases. The CDR3 spans 13 residues. In nucleotides, the CDR3 is TGTGCCAGCAGTGTCGCCGGGAAAACTGAAGCTTTCTTT. The encoded protein is CASSVAGKTEAFF.

The chain couples TRBV5-5 to TRBJ2-3; D is undetermined. Germline values: CDR1 SGHKS, CDR2 YYEKEE (reference sequence). The CDR3 runs to 14 residues. V was cut by 0 bases and J by 1 base, with 6 bases left in between. Written as DNA, the CDR3 is TGTGCCAGCAGCTTGGACTATGGCACAGATACGCAGTATTTT. The encoded protein is CASSLDYGTDTQYF.

V usage is TRBV29-1 and J usage is TRBJ1-4, with 7 bases matching TRBD1. V gave up 6 bases and J gave up 7 bases; unmatched junction bases: 17. Germline V gives CDR1 SQVTM, CDR2 ANQGSEA. The CDR3 loop spans 16 amino acids. The CDR3 nucleotides are TGCAGCGTGGCCGGGGCGAAGGGGGCTATGAGTGAAAAACTGTTTTTT. Translated: CSVAGAKGAMSEKLFF.